This TCR beta chain was profiled in a study of Ad26.COV2.S vaccination and SARS-CoV-2 variants. Study-wide results and limits: It was found that vaccine and placebo recipients had similar non-spike TCR breadth.

Specified treatment: some 20 received Ad26.COV2.S at low or high dose, single or two shots; several received placebo; per-sample allocation not given. After the first vaccine or placebo injection, samples were drawn on day 63. An Ad26 vector expressing Wuhan-strain SARS-CoV-2 spike served as the vaccine. CDR1 is MNHEY and CDR2 is SMNVEV in the germline V gene (reference sequence). V was trimmed by 2 bases and J by 0 bases, leaving 2 bases between them. This CDR3 has 13 residues. This table comes from immunoSEQ multiplex PCR, and its TCRdb copy is limited to in-frame clones, with some not included. Seen here are 350,000 to 500,000 clones, 90% observed once, and the top ten hold around 4.5%. As regards this clone: Its cognate antigen is unknown. A much larger clone is a single base away; this may be a read error. The same CDR3 can be traced to other DNA sequences in this sample.

The V gene is TRBV27, the J gene TRBJ1-5; no clear D gene. The sample in question was peripheral blood, obtained in a trial of Ad26.COV2.S vaccine versus placebo. This TCR derives from a person aged 18-65 years who received the Ad26.COV2.S COVID-19 vaccine or a placebo. The CDR3 DNA sequence: TGTGCCAGCAGTTTAGGTAGCAATCAGCCCCAGCATTTT. Its translation: CASSLGSNQPQHF.